The text below deals with one T cell receptor beta chain. This entry comes from a study of blood T cell repertoires in COVID-19. Germline loops: CDR1 SGDLS, CDR2 YYNGEE. Trimming cost V 5 bases and J 4 bases; bases outside gene matches: 6. The CDR3 is 14 amino acids. The assay was immunoSEQ multiplex PCR, and TCRdb's table has in-frame clones only and misses some. The table lists about 310,000 clones, 89% of them singletons, with roughly a tenth in the top ten. This sequence originates from a woman aged 35 to 49 who had recovered from COVID-19. The sequencing input was PBMCs or T cells enriched from blood (not recorded which). This rearrangement joins TRBV9 to TRBJ1-1, with 9 positions matching TRBD1. The CDR3 protein is CASSQTGGGTEAFF. Here the CDR3 DNA reads TGTGCCAGCAGTCAGACAGGGGGAGGCACTGAAGCTTTCTTT.